This T cell receptor (beta chain) was documented in a study of persistence of HIV-infected CD4 T cells. At the level of the study: Donors were ART-treated; their CMV- and Gag-responding CD4+ T cells were isolated.

Study-level results: Proviral oligoclonality tracked with TCR oligoclonality within the same sorted cells. Compared with CD3/CD28-stimulated cells, CMV- and Gag-responding cells showed lower TCRbeta richness.

Cells were stimulated with CMV-infected fibroblast lysates at about 10 ug/mL. Memory cells lacking CD40L and CD69 with high CD45RO were sorted. Sequencing used immunoSEQ version 4 in survey mode. Clones were read by immunoSEQ multiplex PCR, and TCRdb kept only the in-frame ones, dropping some. Here the sample spans 35,000 to 45,000 clones, less than 90% being singletons. This clone was detected only a few times. Its target is not known. The clonotype originates from an adult man with HIV who was CMV-seropositive. This specimen consisted of CD4+ T cells sorted from PBMCs after roughly 18-hour stimulation, obtained from a patient who received antiretroviral therapy.

The DNA of the CDR3 is TGCGCCAGCAGCTTTGACAGGGCCATCTACGAGCAGTACTTC. It is translated as CASSFDRAIYEQYF. The genes are TRBV5-1 and TRBJ2-7; 7 positions match TRBD1. This CDR3 is built from 14 residues. Trimming removed 2 bases from V and 3 bases from J; junction bases left unmatched: 5. Germline CDR1 SGHRS, CDR2 YFSETQ.